The T cell receptor (beta chain) described here comes from a study of T cell repertoires in cytomegalovirus infection. For the study at large: The public TCR beta signatures pointed to both CMV infection and matching HLA type.

MiXCR was run by TCRdb on the reads, yielding one entry per CDR3 protein. The sample contains about 740,000 distinct CDR3 sequences, 35% to 40% of which appear only once. As for this clonotype: Its antigen is currently unknown.

Findings and limits, study-wide: Using cumulative public TCR beta family frequency, the authors identified those who carried CMV together with the relevant HLA. The study found HLA-C-restricted CMV-specific TCR beta clonotypes dominating the ex vivo response.

V was cut by 2 bases and J by 7 bases, with 15 bases left in between. CDR3 length: 14 residues. The germline gives CDR1 SNHLY, CDR2 FYNNEI. Sequencing was performed on PBMCs. The receptor was derived from a human donor in good health (CMV status not recorded). Some clones in this sample may be carry-over from other donors' samples. The chain recombines TRBV2 with TRBJ2-7; D is undetermined. CDR3 sequence reads: CASSEYGRPREQYF. The CDR3 region has the DNA TGTGCCAGCAGTGAATACGGGCGGCCAAGGGAGCAGTACTTC.